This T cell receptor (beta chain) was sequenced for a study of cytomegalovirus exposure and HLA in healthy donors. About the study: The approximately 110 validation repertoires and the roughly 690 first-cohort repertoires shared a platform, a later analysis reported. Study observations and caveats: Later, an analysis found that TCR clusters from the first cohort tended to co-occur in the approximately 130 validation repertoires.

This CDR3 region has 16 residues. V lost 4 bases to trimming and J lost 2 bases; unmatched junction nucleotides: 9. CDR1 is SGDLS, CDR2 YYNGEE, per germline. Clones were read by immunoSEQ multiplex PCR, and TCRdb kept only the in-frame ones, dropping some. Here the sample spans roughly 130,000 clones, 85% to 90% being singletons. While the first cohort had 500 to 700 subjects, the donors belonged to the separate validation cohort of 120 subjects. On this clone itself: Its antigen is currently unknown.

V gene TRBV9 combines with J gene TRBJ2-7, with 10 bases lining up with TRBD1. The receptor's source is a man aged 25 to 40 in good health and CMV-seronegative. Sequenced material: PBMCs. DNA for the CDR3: TGTGCCAGCAGCCCAACCGGGACAGGGGTTCCCTACGAGCAGTACTTC. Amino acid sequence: CASSPTGTGVPYEQYF.